Listed here are 5 T cell receptor beta chains from one sample, sequenced in a study of blood T cell repertoires in COVID-19. The protocol was immunoSEQ multiplex PCR, while the TCRdb copy is restricted to in-frame clones and leaves out a portion. Of some 240,000 clones listed, approximately 80% are singletons. The specimen was peripheral blood. These receptors came from a woman aged 40-49 years who had recovered from COVID-19.

V gene TRBV2 combines with J gene TRBJ1-2, with 7 bases identical to TRBD1. V lost 10 bases to trimming and J lost 6 bases; unmatched junction nucleotides: 14. The CDR3 is made up of 14 amino acids. Germline V CDR1 and CDR2: SNHLY, FYNNEI. CDR3 DNA sequence: TGTGCCACCAGGGTGGACAGGACTTTCGATGGCTACACCTTC. Translation: CATRVDRTFDGYTF.

This clone appeared a few times. The rearrangement links TRBV30 to TRBJ1-2; 7 bases are shared with TRBD1. Germline V gives CDR1 GTSNPN, CDR2 SVGIG (reference sequence). The CDR3 sequence is 16 residues long. Unmatched junction bases numbered 11, after V lost 3 bases and J lost 1 base. Here the CDR3 reads CAWSAGTAHFNYGYTF. In DNA, the CDR3 is TGTGCCTGGAGCGCGGGGACAGCTCATTTTAACTATGGCTACACCTTC.

V and J are TRBV4-2 and TRBJ2-3; D call uncertain. Trimming left V 1 base short and J 4 bases short, with 6 bases between. The CDR3 covers 13 residues. Germline loops: CDR1 LGHNA, CDR2 YNFKEQ. The CDR3 DNA is TGTGCCAGCAGCCAAGGAGGATCAGATACGCAGTATTTT. Protein: CASSQGGSDTQYF.

The chain combines TRBV3-1 (or the pseudogene TRBV3-2) with TRBJ1-6; TRBD1 aligns across 9 bases. Trimming at V came to 4 bases and at J to 10 bases, leaving 5 bases not matched to a gene. The length of the CDR3 is 14 residues. CDR1 is LGHDT and CDR2 is YNNKEL in the germline V gene (reference sequence). CDR3 DNA: TGTGCCAGCAGCCTGAGGACAGGGGAATCACCCCTCCACTTT. This encodes CASSLRTGESPLHF.

This chain connects TRBV7-2 to TRBJ2-3; the match to TRBD2 covers 9 bases. This CDR3 spans 16 amino acids. Germline trimming cut 2 bases from V and 2 bases from J; bases unmatched to any gene: 5. Germline-derived CDR1 and CDR2 are SGHTA and FQGNSA. CDR3: CASSLYGGGATDTQYF. CDR3 sequence (DNA): TGTGCCAGCAGCTTATACGGCGGGGGGGCCACAGATACGCAGTATTTT.